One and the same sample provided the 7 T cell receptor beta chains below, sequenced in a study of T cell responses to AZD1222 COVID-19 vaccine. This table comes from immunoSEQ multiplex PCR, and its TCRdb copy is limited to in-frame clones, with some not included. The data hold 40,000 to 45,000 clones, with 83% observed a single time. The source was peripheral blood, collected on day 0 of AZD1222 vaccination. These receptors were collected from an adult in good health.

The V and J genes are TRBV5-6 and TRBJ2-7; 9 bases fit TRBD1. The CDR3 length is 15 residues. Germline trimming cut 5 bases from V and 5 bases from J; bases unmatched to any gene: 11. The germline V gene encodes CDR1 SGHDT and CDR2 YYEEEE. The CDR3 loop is CASRTQGAPINEQYF. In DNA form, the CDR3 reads TGTGCCAGCAGGACACAGGGGGCGCCTATCAACGAGCAGTACTTC.

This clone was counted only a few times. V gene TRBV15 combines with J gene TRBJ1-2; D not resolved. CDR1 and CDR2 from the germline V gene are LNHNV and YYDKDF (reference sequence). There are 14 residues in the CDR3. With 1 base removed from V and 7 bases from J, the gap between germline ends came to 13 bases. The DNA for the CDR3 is TGTGCCACCAGCAGAGGAGGGATCGTGGCTGGCTACACCTTC. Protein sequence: CATSRGGIVAGYTF.

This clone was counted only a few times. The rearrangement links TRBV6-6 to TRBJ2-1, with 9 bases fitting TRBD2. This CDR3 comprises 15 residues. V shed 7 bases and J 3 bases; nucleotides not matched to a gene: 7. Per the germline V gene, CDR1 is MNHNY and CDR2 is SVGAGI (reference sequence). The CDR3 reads CASTPAGGYYNEQFF. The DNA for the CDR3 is TGTGCCAGCACCCCAGCGGGAGGTTACTACAATGAGCAGTTCTTC.

The CDR3 nucleotides are TGTGCCAGCAGTGACGTGGTACGTGAAGCTTTCTTT. Its protein is CASSDVVREAFF. The rearrangement joins TRBV6-1 to TRBJ1-1; D not resolved. The germline gives CDR1 MNHNS, CDR2 SASEGT. CDR3 length: 12 amino acids. Between the trimmed V and J ends, which lost 3 bases and 7 bases, there was a span of 9 bases.

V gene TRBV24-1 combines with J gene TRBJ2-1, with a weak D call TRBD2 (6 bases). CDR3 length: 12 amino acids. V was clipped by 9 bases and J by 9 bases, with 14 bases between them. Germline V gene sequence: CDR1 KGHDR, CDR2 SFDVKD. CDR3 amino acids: CATHSGVGEQFF. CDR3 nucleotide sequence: TGTGCCACCCATTCGGGGGTGGGTGAGCAGTTCTTC.

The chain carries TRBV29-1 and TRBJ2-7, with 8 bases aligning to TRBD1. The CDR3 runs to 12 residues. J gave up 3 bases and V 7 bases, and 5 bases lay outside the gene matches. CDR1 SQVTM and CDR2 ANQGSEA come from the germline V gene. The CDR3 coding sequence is TGCAGCGCTGGCACAGGGGGCTACGAGCAGTACTTC. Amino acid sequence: CSAGTGGYEQYF.

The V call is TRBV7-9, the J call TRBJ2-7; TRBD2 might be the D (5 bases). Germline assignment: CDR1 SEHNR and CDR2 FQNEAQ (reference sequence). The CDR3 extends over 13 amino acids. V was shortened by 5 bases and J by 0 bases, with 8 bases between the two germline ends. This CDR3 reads CASSGRDSYEQYF. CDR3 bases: TGTGCCAGCAGCGGCCGGGACTCCTACGAGCAGTACTTC. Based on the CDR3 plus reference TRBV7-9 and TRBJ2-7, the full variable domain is DTGVSQNPRHKITKRGQNVTFRCDPISEHNRLYWYRQTLGQGPEFLTYFQNEAQLEKSRLLSDRFSAERPKGSFSTLEIQRTEQGDSAMYLCASSGRDSYEQYFGPGTRLTVT.